One and the same sample provided the 27 T cell receptor beta chains below, sequenced in a study of T cells in Graves' hyperthyroidism and ophthalmopathy. TCR beta CDR3 sequences were amplified from RNA transcripts. The study used the HTBI primer set for a first-round RT-PCR of the TCR CDR3. TCRdb itself ran the multiplex PCR reads through MiXCR, one entry per CDR3 protein. Among hundreds of thousands of distinct CDR3 sequences listed, over 15% were seen once. Sequencing was done on a sample of blood. The source is a woman in her fifties or sixties with Graves' ophthalmopathy.

This clonotype was recorded at least ten times. This chain links TRBV20-1 with TRBJ2-7, with 7 bases matching TRBD2. The CDR3 is 16 residues long. Per the germline V gene, CDR1 is DFQATT and CDR2 is SNEGSKA (reference sequence). Germline trimming cut 1 base from V and 6 bases from J; bases unmatched to any gene: 15. Written as DNA, the CDR3 is TGCAGTGCTAGAGGGACCCTCATGGCGGGGGACGTCGAGCAGTACTTC. Translating gives CSARGTLMAGDVEQYF.

This clonotype was observed many times. V usage is TRBV4-3 and J usage is TRBJ2-5, with D possibly being TRBD1 (5 bases). This CDR3 region has 16 residues. The V end was cut by 0 bases, the J end by 5 bases, with 16 bases between. CDR1 and CDR2 from the germline V gene are LGHNA and YSLEER. The CDR3 nucleotides read TGCGCCAGCAGCCAAGATTTTATAGGGGTTCGGGAGACCCAGTACTTC. It codes for CASSQDFIGVRETQYF.

This clonotype occurred many times. As DNA, the CDR3 is TGTGCCAGCAGTTACTCTCCAGCGAGCTCCTACGAGCAGTACTTC. Amino acids: CASSYSPASSYEQYF. The genes are TRBV6-6 and TRBJ2-7; D remains unclear. CDR1 is MNHNY, CDR2 SVGAGI, per germline (reference sequence). The CDR3 extends over 15 amino acids. V lost 0 bases and J 0 bases, leaving 9 bases between the germline ends.

This clonotype was observed a few times. This rearrangement joins TRBV4-1 to TRBJ1-1; 9 nucleotides match TRBD1. The CDR3 is made up of 18 amino acids. Germline values: CDR1 MGHRA, CDR2 YSYEKL. Trimming cost V 0 bases and J 5 bases; bases outside gene matches: 13. CDR3 DNA sequence: TGCGCCAGCAGCCAAGATAGAGGGACAGGGTTTAGTAATACTGAAGCTTTCTTT. Residues: CASSQDRGTGFSNTEAFF.

This clonotype was recorded many times. V is TRBV30 and J is TRBJ1-4, with TRBD1 matching over 7 bases. The junction had 9 bases not matched to a gene; V was cut back by 4 bases and J by 4 bases. This CDR3 is built from 15 residues. Germline-derived CDR1 and CDR2 are GTSNPN and SVGIG (reference sequence). The CDR3 DNA is TGTGCCTGGACCGTCGGACAGGCCGATAATGAAAAACTGTTTTTT. Amino acids: CAWTVGQADNEKLFF.

A few counts support this clonotype. Just one base apart from a much larger clone, this may be a read error. The V gene is TRBV20-1, the J gene TRBJ2-1, with D unresolved. Trimming stripped 6 bases from V and 12 bases from J, with 15 bases between. Germline CDR1 reads DFQATT; CDR2 reads SNEGSKA (reference sequence). The CDR3 extends over 11 amino acids. The CDR3 here is CSATDFVGQFF. The CDR3 DNA is TGCAGTGCAACAGACTTCGTTGGGCAGTTCTTC.

The chain has TRBV20-1 and TRBJ2-2, with 14 nucleotides matching TRBD2. This CDR3 spans 16 amino acids. The germline gives CDR1 DFQATT, CDR2 SNEGSKA (reference sequence). Trimming took 1 base from V and 7 from J; bases not matched to a gene: 5. The CDR3 loop reads CSARVGTSGSVGELFF. CDR3 nucleotides: TGCAGTGCTAGAGTGGGGACTAGCGGGAGTGTCGGGGAGCTGTTTTTT.

The table lists this clonotype with a few counts. A much larger clone lies one base from this, so it may be a read error. This chain links TRBV5-6 with TRBJ2-5; no firm D call. Germline V CDR1 and CDR2: SGHDT, YYEEEE. The CDR3 has 13 residues. In DNA, the CDR3 is TGTGTCAGCAGCTTGGCCAGCCAAGAGACCCAGTACTTC. It encodes CVSSLASQETQYF.

This clonotype showed up just a few times. J is TRBJ2-7 and V is TRBV4-3, with D hard to call. Germline V gene sequence: CDR1 LGHNA, CDR2 YSLEER. The CDR3 is made up of 14 amino acids. V was cut by 0 bases and J by 2 bases, with 8 bases left in between. CDR3 DNA: TGCGCCAGCAGCCAAGATTTGTGGACCTACGAGCAGTACTTC. It specifies CASSQDLWTYEQYF.

This clonotype was recorded many times. This chain joins TRBV18 and TRBJ1-2; 7 nucleotides align to TRBD1. The CDR3 spans 14 residues. Germline CDR1 reads KGHSH; CDR2 reads LQKENI. The V and J ends lost 4 bases and 3 bases, in that order; junction bases with no gene match: 5. The CDR3 loop is CASSLSGTDYGYTF. The CDR3 nucleotides are TGTGCCAGCTCACTTTCCGGGACAGACTATGGCTACACCTTC.

As for this clonotype: A much bigger clone sits one base away, suggesting this may be a read error. Because it lacks the conserved phenylalanine or tryptophan at the end, this CDR3 is likely a read error. The chain couples TRBV10-3 to TRBJ2-5, with D perhaps matching TRBD2 (5 bases). Trimming left V 10 bases short and J 2 bases short, with 17 bases between. The CDR3 runs to 14 residues. Germline assignment: CDR1 ENHRY and CDR2 SYGVKD. The CDR3 reads CATRGMGRQETQYL. CDR3 DNA sequence: TGTGCCACCCGGGGTATGGGCAGACAAGAGACCCAGTACCTC.

CDR3 bases: TGTGCCAGCTCACCACGAGGACAGGGTAGTGAAAAACTGTTTTTT. Translated, it gives CASSPRGQGSEKLFF. This sequence joins TRBV18 and TRBJ1-4; 8 bases agree with TRBD1. V was pared by 1 base and J by 7 bases, with 5 bases of the junction left unmatched. The CDR3 consists of 15 residues. Germline CDR1 reads KGHSH; CDR2 reads LQKENI.

This clonotype was counted many times. The V gene is TRBV30, the J gene TRBJ1-5; tentative D call: TRBD1 (6 bases). Germline CDR1 GTSNPN, CDR2 SVGIG (reference sequence). The CDR3 totals 13 residues. V gave up 0 bases and J gave up 6 bases, with 9 bases separating them. CDR3 DNA sequence: TGTGCCTGGAGTGTAGGGGGTCGTCAGCCCCAGCATTTT. Translated, it gives CAWSVGGRQPQHF.

The chain uses TRBV5-1 and TRBJ2-5, with 7 nucleotides matching TRBD1. The CDR3 length is 14 residues. V lost 2 bases and J lost 5; bases outside the gene matches: 6. Germline CDR1 and CDR2: SGHRS and YFSETQ. For the CDR3, the DNA is TGCGCCAGCAGCTTCCAGGGGGTGGCGGAGACCCAGTACTTC. Protein: CASSFQGVAETQYF.

This clonotype was seen many times. The chain joins TRBV6-1 to TRBJ2-1; TRBD1 might be the D (6 bases). Trimming took 3 bases from V and 9 from J, leaving 12 bases between them. The CDR3 has 13 amino acids. CDR1 and CDR2 (germline): MNHNS, SASEGT. CDR3: CASSDQGSSEQFF. CDR3 in DNA: TGTGCCAGCAGTGATCAGGGGTCGAGTGAGCAGTTCTTC.

This clonotype was seen at least ten times. V usage is TRBV3-1 and J usage is TRBJ2-7; 7 bases are a match to TRBD1. The CDR3 runs 15 residues. CDR1 is LGHDT, CDR2 YNNKEL, per germline (reference sequence). The V segment lost 3 bases and the J segment 2 bases; nucleotides outside the gene matches: 7. The CDR3 loop is CASSHGQEEAYEQYF. For the CDR3, the DNA is TGTGCCAGCAGCCACGGACAGGAGGAGGCCTACGAGCAGTACTTC.

The V and J genes are TRBV11-2 and TRBJ2-7; perhaps TRBD2 as D (5 bases). This CDR3 contains 15 residues. Per the germline V gene, CDR1 is SGHAT and CDR2 is FQNNGV. Trimming pared 4 bases from V and 2 bases from J, leaving 15 bases between. The CDR3 is CASSYLAGRTYEQYF. CDR3 sequence (DNA): TGTGCCAGCAGCTATTTGGCGGGCAGAACCTACGAGCAGTACTTC.

This clonotype was observed a handful of times. DNA for the CDR3: TGCGCCAGCAGCTTGTCCCCAACAGGAGGGAGGGAGACCCAGTACTTC. Translation: CASSLSPTGGRETQYF. The genes are TRBV5-1 and TRBJ2-5; D might be TRBD2 (6 bases). The germline gives CDR1 SGHRS, CDR2 YFSETQ. There are 16 residues in the CDR3. V was cut by 1 base and J by 5 bases, with 18 bases left in between.

This clonotype was observed at least ten times. This chain uses TRBV5-1 with TRBJ1-1; D is undetermined. Germline CDR1 SGHRS, CDR2 YFSETQ. CDR3 length: 13 amino acids. V lost 5 bases, J lost 8 bases, and 16 bases lay in between. The CDR3 is CASRPNPDEEAFF. Written as DNA, the CDR3 is TGCGCCAGCAGACCAAATCCGGACGAGGAAGCTTTCTTT.

CDR3 coding DNA: TGTGCCAGCTCACCGACGACAGGCCCTAATGAAAAACTGTTTTTT. This translates into CASSPTTGPNEKLFF. This chain uses TRBV18 with TRBJ1-4, with D maybe TRBD1 (6 bases). The length of the CDR3 is 15 residues. The germline V gene has CDR1 KGHSH and CDR2 LQKENI. Deletions cut 3 bases from V and 3 bases from J, with 11 bases between.

The chain couples TRBV20-1 to TRBJ1-5; D not resolved. V gave up 6 bases and J gave up 6 bases, with 24 bases separating them. Germline values: CDR1 DFQATT, CDR2 SNEGSKA (reference sequence). The CDR3 sequence is 16 residues long. In DNA form, the CDR3 reads TGCAGTGCCAGAAAGGTGGCAGGCTCGTGGGGTCAGCCCCAGCATTTT. Translating it yields CSARKVAGSWGQPQHF.

This clonotype was detected only a few times. V gene TRBV5-1 combines with J gene TRBJ1-3, with D unresolved. CDR1 and CDR2 from the germline V gene are SGHRS and YFSETQ. The V end was cut by 0 bases, the J end by 0 bases, with 10 bases between. This CDR3 region has 16 residues. CDR3 in DNA: TGCGCCAGCAGCTTGGATCTGATTCGCTCTGGAAACACCATATATTTT. This translates into CASSLDLIRSGNTIYF.

In this sample, this clonotype turned up a few times. The V and J genes are TRBV5-1 and TRBJ2-7; 9 positions match TRBD1. Germline V gene data show CDR1 as SGHRS and CDR2 as YFSETQ. This CDR3 contains 13 residues. J gave up 6 bases and V 4 bases, and 5 bases lay outside the gene matches. The CDR3 region has the DNA TGCGCCAGCAGCCAAGGGACAGGGAGCGAGCAGTACTTC. This encodes CASSQGTGSEQYF.

The rearrangement links TRBV6-6 to TRBJ1-3, with D hard to call. V lost 0 bases and J lost 2, with 23 bases in between. Germline loops: CDR1 MNHNY, CDR2 SVGAGI (reference sequence). The CDR3 spans 20 residues. As DNA, the CDR3 is TGTGCCAGCAGTTACTCGATGTGGAGGAAAGGCGGCGAGGCTGGAAACACCATATATTTT. The encoded protein is CASSYSMWRKGGEAGNTIYF.

This clonotype was picked up many times. V usage is TRBV6-2 or TRBV6-3 and J usage is TRBJ2-5; D unresolved. V was clipped by 7 bases and J by 5 bases, with 11 bases between them. From germline, CDR1 is MNHEY and CDR2 SVGEGT. The CDR3 sequence is 12 residues long. CDR3 in amino acids: CASTNHGETQYF. CDR3 DNA: TGTGCCAGCACCAACCATGGGGAGACCCAGTACTTC.

This clonotype appeared a few times. The gene calls are TRBV9 and TRBJ2-2, with 9 nucleotides matching TRBD2. The CDR3 extends over 16 amino acids. Germline trimming cut 2 bases from V and 3 bases from J; bases unmatched to any gene: 5. Germline loops: CDR1 SGDLS, CDR2 YYNGEE. Written as DNA, the CDR3 is TGTGCCAGCAGCGTTAGCGGGGGACGGGACACCGGGGAGCTGTTTTTT. Protein sequence: CASSVSGGRDTGELFF.

This clonotype came up many times. The V gene is TRBV6-1, the J gene TRBJ2-2; D gene unclear. Germline V gives CDR1 MNHNS, CDR2 SASEGT. V shed 5 bases and J shed 3 bases, with 16 bases lying between them. CDR3 length: 16 residues. CDR3 sequence: CASSSLIGRDTGELFF. The CDR3 region has the DNA TGTGCCAGCAGTTCTTTAATCGGACGTGACACCGGGGAGCTGTTTTTT.